The next 8 T cell receptor beta chains were all read from a single sample in a study of T cells in Graves' hyperthyroidism and ophthalmopathy (dated by TCRdb to between 2018 and 2021). Library generation was performed with multiplex PCR. For sequencing, an Illumina HiSeq 2000 was employed. TCR beta CDR3 regions were amplified from RNA transcripts. A first-round RT-PCR of the TCR CDR3 used the HTBI primer set with the Qiagen OneStep RT-PCR kit. Using fastp at Q25 and MiXCR, TCRdb reprocessed the public reads and kept productive beta chains. Each record represents a unique CDR3 protein, reported with the most common genes and DNA among its rows. This sample holds over 250,000 distinct CDR3 sequences; around 13% were observed only once. The top ten constitute approximately 35% of the sample. Sequenced: blood. The receptors stem from a woman between 35 and 50 years old with Graves' ophthalmopathy.

This clonotype has ten or more counts. The CDR3: CASSSGTRNNEQFF. The CDR3 bases are TGTGCCAGCTCCTCCGGGACTAGGAACAATGAGCAGTTCTTC. This sequence joins TRBV28 and TRBJ2-1; 8 positions agree with TRBD2. CDR3 length equals 14 residues. The V and J ends lost 8 bases and 5 bases, in that order; junction bases with no gene match: 8. Germline lookup yields CDR1 MDHEN and CDR2 SYDVKM.

The table lists this clonotype with many counts. This chain uses TRBV20-1 with TRBJ2-3, with TRBD2 identical over 8 bases. This CDR3 is built from 15 residues. V lost 4 bases, J lost 5 bases, and 11 bases stayed unmatched. Germline loops: CDR1 DFQATT, CDR2 SNEGSKA (reference sequence). The CDR3 spells CSAKIAGHTRDTQYF. The CDR3 DNA sequence: TGCAGTGCTAAAATAGCGGGGCATACCAGAGATACGCAGTATTTT.

This clonotype was counted at least ten times. The rearrangement uses TRBV10-3 and TRBJ2-1; 7 bases align to TRBD2. Trimming removed 7 bases from V and 4 bases from J; junction bases left unmatched: 7. The CDR3 has 14 amino acids. Germline CDR1 ENHRY, CDR2 SYGVKD. CDR3 sequence reads: CAIKGSGQYNEQFF. The CDR3 DNA sequence: TGTGCCATCAAAGGTAGCGGGCAATACAATGAGCAGTTCTTC.

J is TRBJ1-3 and V is TRBV20-1; TRBD1 aligns across 7 bases. V lost 3 bases and J lost 7; bases outside the gene matches: 12. Germline V gene lookup returns CDR1 DFQATT and CDR2 SNEGSKA (reference sequence). This CDR3 region has 15 residues. The CDR3 loop is CSASQPRGSQNTIYF. Here the CDR3 DNA reads TGCAGTGCTAGCCAACCCAGGGGGTCTCAGAACACCATATATTTT.

This clonotype appeared many times. The rearrangement links TRBV20-1 to TRBJ2-1; a possible D gene is TRBD2 (6 bases). CDR3 size: 12 residues. The ends were cut back, 6 bases at V and 3 bases at J, with 9 bases in the middle. The germline V gene has CDR1 DFQATT and CDR2 SNEGSKA (reference sequence). CDR3 coding DNA: TGCAGTGCCCCCGGGGGCTACAATGAGCAGTTCTTC. It specifies CSAPGGYNEQFF.

The chain couples TRBV20-1 to TRBJ2-1; 10 bases match TRBD2. The CDR3 runs to 16 residues. CDR1 is DFQATT, CDR2 SNEGSKA, per germline (reference sequence). With V trimmed by 0 bases and J by 4 bases, 6 bases remained unmatched. The CDR3 protein is CSARDFSGRFYNEQFF. DNA for the CDR3: TGCAGTGCTAGAGATTTTAGCGGGAGGTTTTACAATGAGCAGTTCTTC.

In its sample, this clonotype was seen a few times. The rearrangement links TRBV20-1 to TRBJ2-6, with D maybe TRBD1 (5 bases). CDR3 length: 18 amino acids. Germline values: CDR1 DFQATT, CDR2 SNEGSKA (reference sequence). The V end lost 0 bases, the J end lost 0 bases, and 15 bases lay between the germline ends. The CDR3 bases are TGCAGTGCTAGAGATGGCAGGGCTTCCTTCTCTGGGGCCAACGTCCTGACTTTC. This gives the protein CSARDGRASFSGANVLTF.

The gene calls are TRBV12-3 or TRBV12-4 and TRBJ1-5, with D tentatively TRBD1 (5 bases). The CDR3 spans 16 residues. V was trimmed by 3 bases and J by 3 bases, leaving 15 bases between them. CDR3 in amino acids: CASSLGRAGDNQPQHF. In DNA form, the CDR3 reads TGTGCCAGCAGTTTGGGTAGGGCGGGGGACAATCAGCCCCAGCATTTT.